Detailed here is one TCR beta chain. The antigen remains unidentified. Only in-frame clones appear in the TCRdb table, and some are missing; sequencing was by immunoSEQ multiplex PCR. The table records just under 95,000 clones, over 75% of them present only once. This entry belongs to a study of T cell responses to AZD1222 COVID-19 vaccine. Points from the study as a whole: CD4 TCRs linked to vaccination spanned spike, dominating at 160-218 and 743-854. Baseline serostatus was positive in only a handful of AZD1222 recipients. Possibly, clonal diversity was underestimated; donors were largely white British and included more females. No repertoire was sampled before or during the peak T cell response, only after it.

This CDR3 contains 15 residues. With 6 bases removed from V and 0 bases from J, the gap between germline ends came to 9 bases. The germline CDR1 and CDR2 sequences are MDHEN and SYDVKM. This clonotype was obtained from an adult in good health. The chain uses TRBV28 and TRBJ1-6; D uncertain. The specimen was peripheral blood, collected on day 0 of AZD1222 vaccination. The CDR3 DNA follows: TGTGCCAGCAGCCCTCTAGGCTCCTATAATTCACCCCTCCACTTT. Its protein product is CASSPLGSYNSPLHF.